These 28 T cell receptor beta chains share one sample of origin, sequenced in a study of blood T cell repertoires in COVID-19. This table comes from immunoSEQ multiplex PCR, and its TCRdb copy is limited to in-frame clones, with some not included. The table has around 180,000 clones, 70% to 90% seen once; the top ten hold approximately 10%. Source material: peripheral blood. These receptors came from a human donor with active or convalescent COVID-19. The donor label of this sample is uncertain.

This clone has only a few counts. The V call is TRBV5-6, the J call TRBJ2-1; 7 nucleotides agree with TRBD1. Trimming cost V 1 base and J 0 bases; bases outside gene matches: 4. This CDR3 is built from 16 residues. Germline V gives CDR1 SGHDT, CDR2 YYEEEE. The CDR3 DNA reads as TGTGCCAGCAGCTTGTGGGACAGCAACTCCTACAATGAGCAGTTCTTC. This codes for CASSLWDSNSYNEQFF.

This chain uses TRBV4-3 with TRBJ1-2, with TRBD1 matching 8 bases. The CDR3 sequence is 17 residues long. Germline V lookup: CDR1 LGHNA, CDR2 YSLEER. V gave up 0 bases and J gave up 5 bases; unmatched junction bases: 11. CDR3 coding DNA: TGCGCCAGCAGCCAAGAACAAGTTAGGGACAGGATATATGGCTACACCTTC. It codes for CASSQEQVRDRIYGYTF.

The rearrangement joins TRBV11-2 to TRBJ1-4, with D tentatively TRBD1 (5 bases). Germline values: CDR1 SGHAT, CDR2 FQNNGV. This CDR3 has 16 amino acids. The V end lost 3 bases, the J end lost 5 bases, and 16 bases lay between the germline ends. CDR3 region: CASSFLRQRVNEKLFF. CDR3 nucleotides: TGTGCCAGCAGCTTTCTAAGACAGCGAGTAAATGAAAAACTGTTTTTT.

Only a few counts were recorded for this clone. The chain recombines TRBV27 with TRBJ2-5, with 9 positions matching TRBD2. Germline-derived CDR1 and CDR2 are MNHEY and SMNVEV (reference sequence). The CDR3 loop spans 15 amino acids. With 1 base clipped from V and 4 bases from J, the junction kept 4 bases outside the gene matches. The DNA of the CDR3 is TGTGCCAGCAGTTTATTTGCGGGAGGGAGAGAGACCCAGTACTTC. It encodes CASSLFAGGRETQYF.

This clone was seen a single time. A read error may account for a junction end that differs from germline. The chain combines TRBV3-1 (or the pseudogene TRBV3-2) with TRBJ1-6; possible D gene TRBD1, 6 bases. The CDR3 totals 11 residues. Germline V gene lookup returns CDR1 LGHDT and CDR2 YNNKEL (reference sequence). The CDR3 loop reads CATTSGTRTYF. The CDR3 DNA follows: TGTGCCACCACCTCCGGGACAAGGACGTACTTT.

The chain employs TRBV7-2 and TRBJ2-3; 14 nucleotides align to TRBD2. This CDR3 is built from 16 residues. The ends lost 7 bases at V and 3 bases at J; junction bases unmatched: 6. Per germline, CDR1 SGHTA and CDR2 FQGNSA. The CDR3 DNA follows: TGTGCCAGCACCCCGGGACTAGCGGGGGCAACAGATACGCAGTATTTT. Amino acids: CASTPGLAGATDTQYF. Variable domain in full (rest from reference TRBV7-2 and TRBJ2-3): GAGVSQSPSNKVTEKGKDVELRCDPISGHTALYWYRQSLGQGLEFLIYFQGNSAPDKSGLPSDRFSAERTGGSVSTLTIQRTQQEDSAVYLCASTPGLAGATDTQYFGPGTRLTVL.

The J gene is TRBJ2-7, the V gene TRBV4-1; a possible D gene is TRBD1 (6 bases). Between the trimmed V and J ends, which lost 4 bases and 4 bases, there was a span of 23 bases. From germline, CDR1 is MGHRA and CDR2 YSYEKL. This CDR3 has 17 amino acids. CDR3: CASSRPPPGRDNYEQYF. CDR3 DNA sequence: TGCGCCAGCAGCCGTCCACCCCCCGGCAGGGACAATTACGAGCAGTACTTC.

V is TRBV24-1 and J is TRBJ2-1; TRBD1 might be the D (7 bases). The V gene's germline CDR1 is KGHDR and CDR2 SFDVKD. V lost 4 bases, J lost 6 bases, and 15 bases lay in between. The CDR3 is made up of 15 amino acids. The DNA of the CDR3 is TGTGCCACCAGTGACCTGACAGGGAGGTCCAATGAGCAGTTCTTC. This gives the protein CATSDLTGRSNEQFF.

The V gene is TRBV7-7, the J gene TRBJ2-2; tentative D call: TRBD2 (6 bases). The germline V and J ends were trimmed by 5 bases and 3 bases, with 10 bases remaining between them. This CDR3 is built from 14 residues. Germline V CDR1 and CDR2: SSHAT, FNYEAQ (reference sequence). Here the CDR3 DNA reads TGTGCCAGCAGCCAGTGGGGGGACACCGGGGAGCTGTTTTTT. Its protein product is CASSQWGDTGELFF.

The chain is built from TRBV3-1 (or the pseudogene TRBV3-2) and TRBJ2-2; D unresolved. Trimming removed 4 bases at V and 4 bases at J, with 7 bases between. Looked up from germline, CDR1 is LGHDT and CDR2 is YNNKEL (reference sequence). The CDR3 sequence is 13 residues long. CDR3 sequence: CASSLPLTGELFF. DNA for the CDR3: TGTGCCAGCAGCCTCCCACTCACCGGGGAGCTGTTTTTT.

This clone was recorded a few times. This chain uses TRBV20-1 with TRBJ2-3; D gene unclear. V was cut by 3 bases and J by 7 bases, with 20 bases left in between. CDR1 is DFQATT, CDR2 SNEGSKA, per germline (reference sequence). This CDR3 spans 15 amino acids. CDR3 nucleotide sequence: TGCAGTGCTAGTGCCGGCGGATCATCCGTAAATACGCAGTATTTT. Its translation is CSASAGGSSVNTQYF.

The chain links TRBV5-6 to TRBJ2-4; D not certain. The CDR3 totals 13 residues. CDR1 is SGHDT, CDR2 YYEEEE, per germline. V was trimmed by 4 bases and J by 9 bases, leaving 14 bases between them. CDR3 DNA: TGTGCCAGCAGCAGCCCCCCGCCGCCCATTCAGTACTTC. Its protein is CASSSPPPPIQYF.

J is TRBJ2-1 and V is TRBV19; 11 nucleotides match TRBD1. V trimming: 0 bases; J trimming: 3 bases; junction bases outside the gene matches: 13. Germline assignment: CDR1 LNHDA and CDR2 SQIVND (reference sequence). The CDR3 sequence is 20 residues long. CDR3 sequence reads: CASSIEVGTGGPGLYNEQFF. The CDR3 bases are TGTGCCAGTAGTATAGAAGTTGGGACAGGGGGACCCGGACTCTACAATGAGCAGTTCTTC.

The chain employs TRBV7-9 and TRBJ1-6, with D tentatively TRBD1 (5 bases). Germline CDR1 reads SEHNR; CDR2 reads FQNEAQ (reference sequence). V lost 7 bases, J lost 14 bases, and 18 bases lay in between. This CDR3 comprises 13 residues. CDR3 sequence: CASNPDTVSTLHF. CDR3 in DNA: TGTGCCAGCAACCCGGACACGGTTTCGACCCTCCACTTT.

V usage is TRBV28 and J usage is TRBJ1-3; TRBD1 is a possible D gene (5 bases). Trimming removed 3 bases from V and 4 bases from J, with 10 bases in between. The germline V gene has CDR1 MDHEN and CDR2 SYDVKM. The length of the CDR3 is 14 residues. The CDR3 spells CASSFAYRGNTIYF. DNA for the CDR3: TGTGCCAGCAGTTTCGCCTACAGGGGAAACACCATATATTTT. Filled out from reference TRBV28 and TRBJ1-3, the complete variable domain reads DVKVTQSSRYLVKRTGEKVFLECVQDMDHENMFWYRQDPGLGLRLIYFSYDVKMKEKGDIPEGYSVSREKKERFSLILESASTNQTSMYLCASSFAYRGNTIYFGEGSWLTVV.

Here the CDR3 reads CASSYVGTGNQPQHF. The CDR3 nucleotides are TGTGCCAGCAGTTATGTCGGGACAGGGAATCAGCCCCAGCATTTT. The chain combines TRBV6-5 with TRBJ1-5; 9 bases line up with TRBD1. Germline V gives CDR1 MNHEY, CDR2 SVGAGI. V trimming: 3 bases; J trimming: 4 bases; junction bases outside the gene matches: 4. CDR3 size: 15 residues.

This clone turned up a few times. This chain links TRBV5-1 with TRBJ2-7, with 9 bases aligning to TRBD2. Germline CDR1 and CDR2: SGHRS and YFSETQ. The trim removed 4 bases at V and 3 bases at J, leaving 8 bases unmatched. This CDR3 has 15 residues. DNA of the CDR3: TGCGCCAGCAGCCCAATTAGCGGGAGTTTCTACGAGCAGTACTTC. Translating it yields CASSPISGSFYEQYF. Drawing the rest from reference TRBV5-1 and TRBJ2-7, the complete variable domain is KAGVTQTPRYLIKTRGQQVTLSCSPISGHRSVSWYQQTPGQGLQFLFEYFSETQRNKGNFPGRFSGRQFSNSRSEMNVSTLELGDSALYLCASSPISGSFYEQYFGPGTRLTVT.

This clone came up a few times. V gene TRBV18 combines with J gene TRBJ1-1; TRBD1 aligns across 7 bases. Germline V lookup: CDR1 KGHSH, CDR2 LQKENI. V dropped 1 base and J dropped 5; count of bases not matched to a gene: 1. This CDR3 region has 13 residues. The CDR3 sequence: CASSPRDRTEAFF. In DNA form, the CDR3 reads TGTGCCAGCTCACCACGGGACAGAACTGAAGCTTTCTTT.

The CDR3 spells CASSRDRSSGNTIYF. The DNA for the CDR3 is TGTGCCAGCTCTCGGGACAGAAGCTCTGGAAACACCATATATTTT. The chain couples TRBV18 to TRBJ1-3, with 7 bases matching TRBD1. Germline-derived CDR1 and CDR2 are KGHSH and LQKENI. J gave up 0 bases and V 6 bases, and 5 bases lay outside the gene matches. CDR3 size: 15 residues.

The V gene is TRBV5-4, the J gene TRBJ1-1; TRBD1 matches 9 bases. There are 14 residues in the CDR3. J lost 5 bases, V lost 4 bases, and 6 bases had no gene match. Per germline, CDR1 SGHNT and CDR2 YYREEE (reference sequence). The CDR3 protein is CASSLDRGRTEAFF. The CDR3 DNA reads TGTGCCAGCAGCCTAGACAGGGGGAGAACTGAAGCTTTCTTT.

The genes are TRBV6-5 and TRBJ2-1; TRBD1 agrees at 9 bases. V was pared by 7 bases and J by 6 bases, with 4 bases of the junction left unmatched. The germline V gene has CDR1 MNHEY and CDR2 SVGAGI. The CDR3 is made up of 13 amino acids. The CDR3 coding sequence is TGTGCCAGCATTAGACAGGGGGGCAATGAGCAGTTCTTC. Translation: CASIRQGGNEQFF.

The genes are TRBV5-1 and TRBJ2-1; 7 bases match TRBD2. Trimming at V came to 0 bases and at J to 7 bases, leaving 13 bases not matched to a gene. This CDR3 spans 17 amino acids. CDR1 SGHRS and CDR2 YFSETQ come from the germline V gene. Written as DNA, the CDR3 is TGCGCCAGCAGCTTGGGTGTTGGTAGCGGGCGAACAAATGAGCAGTTCTTC. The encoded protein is CASSLGVGSGRTNEQFF.

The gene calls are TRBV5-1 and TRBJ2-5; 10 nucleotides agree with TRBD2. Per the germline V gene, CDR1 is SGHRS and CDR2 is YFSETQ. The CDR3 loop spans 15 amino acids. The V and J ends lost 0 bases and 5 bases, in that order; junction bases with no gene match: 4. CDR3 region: CASSLEGTSVETQYF. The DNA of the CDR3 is TGCGCCAGCAGCTTGGAGGGGACTAGCGTTGAGACCCAGTACTTC.

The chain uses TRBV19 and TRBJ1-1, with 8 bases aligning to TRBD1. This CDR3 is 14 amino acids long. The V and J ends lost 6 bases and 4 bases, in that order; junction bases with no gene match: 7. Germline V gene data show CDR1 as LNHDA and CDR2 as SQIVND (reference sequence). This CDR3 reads CASSRGQASTEAFF. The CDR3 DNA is TGTGCCAGTAGCCGGGGACAGGCGAGCACTGAAGCTTTCTTT.

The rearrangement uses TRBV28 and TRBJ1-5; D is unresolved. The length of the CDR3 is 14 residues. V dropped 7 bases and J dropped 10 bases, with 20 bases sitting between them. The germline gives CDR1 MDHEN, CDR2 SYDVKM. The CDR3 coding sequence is TGTGCCAGCAACACCCGCGGCCGAAGTCAACCCCAGCATTTT. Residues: CASNTRGRSQPQHF.

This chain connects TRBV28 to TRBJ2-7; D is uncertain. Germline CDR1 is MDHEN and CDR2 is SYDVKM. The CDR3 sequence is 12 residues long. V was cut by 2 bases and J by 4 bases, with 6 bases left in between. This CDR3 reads CASSLPQYEQYF. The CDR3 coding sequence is TGTGCCAGCAGTTTACCCCAATACGAGCAGTACTTC. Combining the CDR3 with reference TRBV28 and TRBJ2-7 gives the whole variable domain DVKVTQSSRYLVKRTGEKVFLECVQDMDHENMFWYRQDPGLGLRLIYFSYDVKMKEKGDIPEGYSVSREKKERFSLILESASTNQTSMYLCASSLPQYEQYFGPGTRLTVT.

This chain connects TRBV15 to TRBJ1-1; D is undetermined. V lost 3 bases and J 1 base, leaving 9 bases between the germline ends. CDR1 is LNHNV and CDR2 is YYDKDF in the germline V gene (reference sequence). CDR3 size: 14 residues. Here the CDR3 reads CATSRSRSNTEAFF. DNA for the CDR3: TGTGCCACCAGCAGGTCTCGGTCGAACACTGAAGCTTTCTTT.

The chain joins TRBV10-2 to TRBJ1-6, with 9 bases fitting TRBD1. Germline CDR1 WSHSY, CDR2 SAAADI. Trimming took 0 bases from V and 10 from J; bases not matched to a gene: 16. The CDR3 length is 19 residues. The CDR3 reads CASSESSPTGGKSGSPLHF. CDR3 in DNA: TGCGCCAGCAGTGAGTCGAGCCCGACAGGGGGAAAAAGCGGGTCACCCCTCCACTTT.